The sequence of this T cell receptor beta chain was determined in a study of identical twins. This clonotype was counted only a few times. Its antigen remains unidentified. A single record per CDR3 protein comes from TCRdb applying MiXCR to the 5' RACE reads. Among fewer than 900,000 distinct CDR3 sequences, about 18% were seen once, and the ten largest hold around 12%. Whole-study findings and limits: Insertions were fewer in abundant cord blood beta clonotypes, whereas memory repertoires showed none of this pattern. For zero-insertion analyses, partial confounding could come from invariant MAIT and iNKT cells.

Germline values: CDR1 ENHRY, CDR2 SYGVKD. The CDR3 is 18 amino acids. Trimming took 8 bases from V and 2 from J, leaving 25 bases between them. The same sample was also used in a study of T cells expressing NK-cell markers. That paper states: As a fraction of CD8+ T cells, dominant NKG2C+ clonotypes reached about 1.0-7.5% in 5 or 6 donors. Leadership of the CD3+CD56-NKG2C+ fraction also belonged to these clonotypes in several donors.

The rearrangement links TRBV10-3 to TRBJ2-1; tentatively, D is TRBD1 (7 bases). This TCR came from a young woman in good health. Sequences were obtained from PBMCs. CDR3 loop: CAIATLMGQGGPYNEQFF. The CDR3, as DNA: TGTGCCATCGCCACCTTGATGGGCCAGGGGGGACCCTACAATGAGCAGTTCTTC.